This entry concerns a single T cell receptor (beta chain). The antigen is not known. The read finishes 3 residues shy of the CDR3 end, and the germline J gene is used to complete it. The data were obtained in a study of T cells in women clearing cervical HPV infection. Germline assignment: CDR1 SGHTA and CDR2 FQGTGA. The V end was cut by 3 bases, the J end by 2 bases, with 11 bases between. CDR3 length: 14 amino acids. Study-wide results and caveats: Richness plus V gene abundances separated cases from controls with AUC 0.7 to 0.9.

Generated by immunoSEQ multiplex PCR, the TCRdb table keeps only in-frame clones and is missing some. This sample's table has about 22,000 clones. This sequence was found in a woman aged 18 to 75 with a cervical HPV16 infection that either progressed to CIN3+ or cleared (not recorded which). The specimen sequenced was blood buffy coat. The V gene is TRBV7-3, the J gene TRBJ2-7, with D unresolved. The CDR3 DNA, read in part, is TGTGCCAGCAGCTTTTTTCCAGGTCCCTACGAG. Amino acids: CASSFFPGPYE. The entire CDR3 protein reads CASSFFPGPYEQYF.